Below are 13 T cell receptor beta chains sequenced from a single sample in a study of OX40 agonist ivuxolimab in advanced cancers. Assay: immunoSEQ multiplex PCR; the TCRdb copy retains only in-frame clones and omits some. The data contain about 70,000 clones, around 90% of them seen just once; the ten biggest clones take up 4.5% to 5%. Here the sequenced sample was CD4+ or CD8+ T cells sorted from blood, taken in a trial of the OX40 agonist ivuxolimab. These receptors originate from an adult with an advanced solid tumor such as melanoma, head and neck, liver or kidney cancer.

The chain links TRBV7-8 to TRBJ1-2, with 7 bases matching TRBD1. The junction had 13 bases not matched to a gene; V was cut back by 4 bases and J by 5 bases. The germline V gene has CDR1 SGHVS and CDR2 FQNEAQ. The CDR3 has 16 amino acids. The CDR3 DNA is TGTGCCAGCAGCTATGACAGGGTCCTAGGACCATATGGCTACACCTTC. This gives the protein CASSYDRVLGPYGYTF.

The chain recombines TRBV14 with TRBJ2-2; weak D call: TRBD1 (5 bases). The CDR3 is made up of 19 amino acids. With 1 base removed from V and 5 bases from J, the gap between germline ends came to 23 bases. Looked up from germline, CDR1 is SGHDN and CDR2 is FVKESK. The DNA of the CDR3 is TGTGCCAGCAGCCAAGTCGACAGAACCCTCAAACTAATTACCGGGGAGCTGTTTTTT. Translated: CASSQVDRTLKLITGELFF.

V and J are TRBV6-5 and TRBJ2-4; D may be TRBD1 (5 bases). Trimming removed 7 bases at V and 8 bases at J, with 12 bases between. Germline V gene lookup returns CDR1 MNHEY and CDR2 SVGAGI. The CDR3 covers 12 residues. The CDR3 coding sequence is TGTGCCAGCACCAGGGCTACGGACATTCAGTACTTC. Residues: CASTRATDIQYF.

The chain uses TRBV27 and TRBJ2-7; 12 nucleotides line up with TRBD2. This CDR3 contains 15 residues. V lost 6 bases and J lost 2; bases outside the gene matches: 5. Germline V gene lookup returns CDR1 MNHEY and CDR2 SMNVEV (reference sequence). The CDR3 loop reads CASRWTSGETYEQYF. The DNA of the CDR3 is TGTGCCAGCAGATGGACTAGCGGGGAAACCTACGAGCAGTACTTC.

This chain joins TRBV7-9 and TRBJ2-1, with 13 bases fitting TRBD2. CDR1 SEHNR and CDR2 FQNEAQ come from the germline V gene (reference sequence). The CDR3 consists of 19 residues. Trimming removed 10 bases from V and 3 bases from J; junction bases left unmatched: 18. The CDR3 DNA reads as TGTGCCACCCAAGAGGCGTGGACTAGCGGGAGTTCCTTCTACAATGAGCAGTTCTTC. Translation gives CATQEAWTSGSSFYNEQFF.

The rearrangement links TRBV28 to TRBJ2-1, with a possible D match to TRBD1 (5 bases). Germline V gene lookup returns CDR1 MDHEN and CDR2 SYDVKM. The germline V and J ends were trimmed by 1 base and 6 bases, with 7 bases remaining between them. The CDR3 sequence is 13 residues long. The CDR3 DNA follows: TGTGCCAGCAGTTTATCCCAGGGCAATGAGCAGTTCTTC. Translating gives CASSLSQGNEQFF.

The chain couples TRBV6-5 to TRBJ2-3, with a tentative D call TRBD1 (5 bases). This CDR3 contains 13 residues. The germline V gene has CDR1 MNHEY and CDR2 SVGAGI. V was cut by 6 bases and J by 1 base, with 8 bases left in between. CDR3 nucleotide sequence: TGTGCCAGCAGGAAACAGGGCACAGATACGCAGTATTTT. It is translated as CASRKQGTDTQYF.

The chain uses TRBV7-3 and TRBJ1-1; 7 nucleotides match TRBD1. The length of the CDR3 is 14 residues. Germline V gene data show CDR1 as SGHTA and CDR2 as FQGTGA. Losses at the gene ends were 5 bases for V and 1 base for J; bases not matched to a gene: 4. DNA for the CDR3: TGTGCCAGCAGCCGACAGGGCGGGAACACTGAAGCTTTCTTT. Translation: CASSRQGGNTEAFF.

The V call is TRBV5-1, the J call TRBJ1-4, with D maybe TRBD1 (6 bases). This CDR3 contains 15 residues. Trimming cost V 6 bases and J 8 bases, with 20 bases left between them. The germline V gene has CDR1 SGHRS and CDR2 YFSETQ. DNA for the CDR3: TGCGCCAGCACAACGGGACATAGGGTATCAGAAAAACTGTTTTTT. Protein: CASTTGHRVSEKLFF.

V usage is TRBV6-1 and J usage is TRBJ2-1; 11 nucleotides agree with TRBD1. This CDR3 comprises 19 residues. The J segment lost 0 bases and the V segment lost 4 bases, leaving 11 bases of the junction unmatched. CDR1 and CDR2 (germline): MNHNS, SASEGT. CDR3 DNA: TGTGCCAGCAGTGGAACCGGGACAGGGGGGTTACGCTCCTACAATGAGCAGTTCTTC. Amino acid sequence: CASSGTGTGGLRSYNEQFF.

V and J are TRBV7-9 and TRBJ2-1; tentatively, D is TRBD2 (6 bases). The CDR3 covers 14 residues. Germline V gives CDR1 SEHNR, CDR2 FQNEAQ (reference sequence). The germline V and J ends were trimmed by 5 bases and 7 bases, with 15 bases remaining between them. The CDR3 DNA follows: TGTGCCAGCAGCAATGAGCGGGTGCGTAATGAGCAGTTCTTC. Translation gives CASSNERVRNEQFF.

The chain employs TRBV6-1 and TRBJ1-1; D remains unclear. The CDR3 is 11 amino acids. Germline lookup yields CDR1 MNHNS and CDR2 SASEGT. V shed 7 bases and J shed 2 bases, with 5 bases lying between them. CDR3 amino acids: CASMINTEAFF. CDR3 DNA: TGTGCCAGCATGATAAACACTGAAGCTTTCTTT.

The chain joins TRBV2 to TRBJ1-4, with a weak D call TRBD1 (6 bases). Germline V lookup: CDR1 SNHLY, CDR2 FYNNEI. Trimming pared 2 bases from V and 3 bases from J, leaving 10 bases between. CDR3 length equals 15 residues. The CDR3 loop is CASSERGGANEKLFF. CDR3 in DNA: TGTGCCAGCAGTGAAAGGGGGGGTGCTAATGAAAAACTGTTTTTT. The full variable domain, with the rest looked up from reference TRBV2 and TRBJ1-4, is EPEVTQTPSHQVTQMGQEVILRCVPISNHLYFYWYRQILGQKVEFLVSFYNNEISEKSEIFDDQFSVERPDGSNFTLKIRSTKLEDSAMYFCASSERGGANEKLFFGSGTQLSVL.